This T cell receptor (beta chain) stems from a study of radiotherapy plus CTLA-4 blockade in lung cancer. Study in general: Disease control reached more than 25%, with objective responses in about 19%. Overall study findings and caveats: The best predictor of response was reported to be early blood T cell clone dynamics, with interferon-beta. Following radiotherapy plus ipilimumab, tumor-derived TCR clones expanded in the blood.

The protocol was immunoSEQ multiplex PCR, while the TCRdb copy is restricted to in-frame clones and leaves out a portion. The table has approximately 85,000 clones, around 86% seen once. With regard to this clone: Its specificity is not known.

Focal radiation plus CTLA-4 blockade with ipilimumab was administered to patients who had chemo-refractory metastatic non-small-cell lung cancer. Germline V CDR1 and CDR2: SGDLS, YYNGEE. There are 17 residues in the CDR3. The V gene end was trimmed by 2 bases and the J gene end by 5 bases; junction bases not matched to a gene: 4. The V and J genes are TRBV9 and TRBJ2-1; 16 bases map to TRBD2. Sequenced material: peripheral blood, taken from a patient treated with radiotherapy plus ipilimumab. This receptor was identified in a human donor with non-small cell lung cancer who had a partial response to radiotherapy plus ipilimumab. CDR3: CASSVPGTSGRDNEQFF. In DNA, the CDR3 is TGTGCCAGCAGCGTTCCCGGGACTAGCGGGAGGGACAATGAGCAGTTCTTC.